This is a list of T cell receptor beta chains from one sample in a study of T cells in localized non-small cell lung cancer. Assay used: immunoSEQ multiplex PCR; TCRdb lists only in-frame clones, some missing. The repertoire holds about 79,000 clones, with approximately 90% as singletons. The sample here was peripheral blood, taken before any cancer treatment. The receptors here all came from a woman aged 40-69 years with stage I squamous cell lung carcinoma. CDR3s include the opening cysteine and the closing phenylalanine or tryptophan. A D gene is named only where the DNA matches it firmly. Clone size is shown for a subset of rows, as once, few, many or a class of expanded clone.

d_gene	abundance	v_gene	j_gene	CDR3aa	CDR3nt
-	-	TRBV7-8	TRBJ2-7	CASSLETQSHEQYF	TGTGCCAGCAGCTTAGAGACACAGAGCCACGAGCAGTACTTC
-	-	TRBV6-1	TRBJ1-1	CASSEAWGPMNTEAFF	TGTGCCAGCAGTGAAGCGTGGGGGCCTATGAACACTGAAGCTTTCTTT
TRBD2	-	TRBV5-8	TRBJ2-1	CASSFERGAYNEQFF	TGTGCCAGCAGCTTTGAGCGGGGGGCTTACAATGAGCAGTTCTTC
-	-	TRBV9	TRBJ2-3	CASSVAGNSGSTDTQYF	TGTGCCAGCAGCGTCGCTGGTAATAGCGGCTCCACAGATACGCAGTATTTT
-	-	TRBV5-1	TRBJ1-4	CASSPVSSGKGEKLFF	TGCGCCAGCAGCCCCGTCAGTTCGGGTAAAGGAGAAAAACTGTTTTTT
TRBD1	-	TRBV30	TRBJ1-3	CAWSLGTAGNTIYF	TGTGCCTGGAGTCTCGGGACAGCTGGAAACACCATATATTTT
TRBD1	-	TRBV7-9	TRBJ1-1	CASSLQQGARDEAFF	TGTGCCAGCAGCCTACAACAGGGGGCGAGGGATGAAGCTTTCTTT
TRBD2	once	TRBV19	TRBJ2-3	CASRGGRGTDTQYF	TGTGCCAGTAGGGGAGGGCGAGGAACAGATACGCAGTATTTT
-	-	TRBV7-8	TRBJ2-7	CASSFTSYEQYF	TGTGCCAGCAGCTTCACCTCCTACGAGCAGTACTTC
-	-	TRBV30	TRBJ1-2	CAWSVKANYGYTF	TGTGCCTGGAGTGTTAAGGCTAACTATGGCTACACCTTC
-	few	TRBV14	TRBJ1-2	CASSQGGNHNYGYTF	TGTGCCAGCAGCCAAGGAGGGAACCATAACTATGGCTACACCTTC
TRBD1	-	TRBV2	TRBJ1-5	CASSTDRVNQPQHF	TGTGCCAGCAGTACGGACAGGGTCAATCAGCCCCAGCATTTT
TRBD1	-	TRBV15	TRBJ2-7	CATSRDRTGGYEQYF	TGTGCCACCAGCAGAGATCGCACAGGGGGATACGAGCAGTACTTC
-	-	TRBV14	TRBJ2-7	CASSQAEGVGEQYF	TGTGCCAGCAGCCAAGCGGAAGGGGTCGGCGAGCAGTACTTC
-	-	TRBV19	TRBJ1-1	CASSKRTATEAFF	TGTGCCAGTAGTAAAAGGACAGCCACTGAAGCTTTCTTT
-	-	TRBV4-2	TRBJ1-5	CASSQERKSNQPQHF	TGTGCCAGCAGCCAAGAACGGAAGAGCAATCAGCCCCAGCATTTT
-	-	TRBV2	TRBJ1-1	CASSLTVNTEAFF	TGTGCCAGCAGCTTGACAGTGAACACTGAAGCTTTCTTT
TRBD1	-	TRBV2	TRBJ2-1	CASRDRGHVEQFF	TGTGCCAGCCGGGACAGGGGGCATGTTGAGCAGTTCTTC
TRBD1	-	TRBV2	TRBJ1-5	CASTKGGQGHNQPQHF	TGTGCCAGCACCAAAGGGGGACAGGGGCATAATCAGCCCCAGCATTTT
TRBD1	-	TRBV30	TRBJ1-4	CAWSPGQPNEKLFF	TGTGCCTGGAGTCCGGGACAGCCTAATGAAAAACTGTTTTTT
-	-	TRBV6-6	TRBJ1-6	CASSWTVNSPLHF	TGTGCCAGCAGTTGGACAGTAAATTCACCCCTCCACTTT
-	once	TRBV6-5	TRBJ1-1	CASSYLLPRGTEAFF	TGTGCCAGCAGTTACCTTCTCCCCAGAGGCACTGAAGCTTTCTTT
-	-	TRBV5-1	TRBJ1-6	CASSLEQAYNSPLHF	TGCGCCAGCAGCTTGGAACAGGCTTATAATTCACCCCTCCACTTT
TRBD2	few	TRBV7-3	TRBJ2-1	CASSLMGSGGYNEQFF	TGTGCCAGCAGCTTAATGGGATCGGGGGGTTACAATGAGCAGTTCTTC
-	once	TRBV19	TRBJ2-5	CASSRDSKKETQYF	TGTGCCAGTAGCCGGGACTCCAAGAAGGAGACCCAGTACTTC
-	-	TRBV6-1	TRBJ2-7	CASMSSSFDEQYF	TGTGCCAGCATGTCTAGCTCCTTTGACGAGCAGTACTTC
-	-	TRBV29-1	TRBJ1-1	CSVGSQNTEAFF	TGCAGCGTTGGGTCCCAGAACACTGAAGCTTTCTTT
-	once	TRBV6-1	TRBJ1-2	CASSEDRVWGYTF	TGTGCCAGCAGTGAAGACAGGGTTTGGGGCTACACCTTC